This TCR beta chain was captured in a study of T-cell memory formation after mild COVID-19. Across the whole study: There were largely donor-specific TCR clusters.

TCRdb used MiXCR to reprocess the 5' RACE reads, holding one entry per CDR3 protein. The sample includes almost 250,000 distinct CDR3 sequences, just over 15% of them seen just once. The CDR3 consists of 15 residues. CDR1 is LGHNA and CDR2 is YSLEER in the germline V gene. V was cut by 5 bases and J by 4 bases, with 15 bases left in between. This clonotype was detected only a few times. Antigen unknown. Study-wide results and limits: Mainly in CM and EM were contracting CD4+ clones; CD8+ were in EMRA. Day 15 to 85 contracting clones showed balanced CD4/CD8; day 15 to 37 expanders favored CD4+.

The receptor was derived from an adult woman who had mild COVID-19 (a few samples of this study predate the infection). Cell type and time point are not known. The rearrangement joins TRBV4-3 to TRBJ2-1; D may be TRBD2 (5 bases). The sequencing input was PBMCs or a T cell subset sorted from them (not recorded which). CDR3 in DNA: TGCGCCAGCAGCGTCAGCGCTGGAGGATACAATGAGCAGTTCTTC. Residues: CASSVSAGGYNEQFF.